The 30 T cell receptor beta chains below come from one sample, sequenced in a study of blood T cell repertoires in COVID-19. Produced via immunoSEQ multiplex PCR; TCRdb's table is partial and in-frame only. The sample records tens of thousands of clones, more than 65% being singletons. Sequenced input: peripheral blood. These receptors were obtained from a human donor in a cohort sampled during active COVID-19.

The CDR3 protein is CASSSQGGHDSEQYF. The CDR3 DNA sequence: TGTGCCAGTAGTTCGCAGGGAGGGCACGACAGCGAGCAGTACTTC. The chain links TRBV19 to TRBJ2-7, with 7 bases lining up with TRBD2. There are 15 residues in the CDR3. Trimming removed 5 bases from V and 6 bases from J; junction bases left unmatched: 13. CDR1 is LNHDA, CDR2 SQIVND, per germline (reference sequence).

This rearrangement joins TRBV6-5 to TRBJ2-2, with unresolved D. V lost 5 bases and J lost 4, with 2 bases in between. CDR1 and CDR2 from the germline V gene are MNHEY and SVGAGI. This CDR3 region has 11 residues. The CDR3 loop is CASSRTGELFF. In DNA form, the CDR3 reads TGTGCCAGCAGTCGCACCGGGGAGCTGTTTTTT.

The chain joins TRBV9 to TRBJ2-2; tentatively, D is TRBD1 (6 bases). Trimming removed 3 bases at V and 4 bases at J, with 13 bases between. The CDR3 totals 15 residues. Looked up from germline, CDR1 is SGDLS and CDR2 is YYNGEE. For the CDR3, the DNA is TGTGCCAGCAGCGCCTCCGGGACACCCACCGGGGAGCTGTTTTTT. This codes for CASSASGTPTGELFF.

The chain recombines TRBV7-9 with TRBJ2-5; the D gene is possibly TRBD1 (5 bases). This CDR3 region has 15 residues. The germline V gene has CDR1 SEHNR and CDR2 FQNEAQ (reference sequence). V dropped 7 bases and J dropped 4 bases, with 19 bases sitting between them. In DNA form, the CDR3 reads TGTGCCAGCAACCTAGGGGCAGGAGTTGGAGAGACCCAGTACTTC. It translates to CASNLGAGVGETQYF.

The rearrangement uses TRBV11-3 and TRBJ2-2; 8 positions agree with TRBD1. The ends lost 4 bases at V and 7 bases at J; junction bases unmatched: 5. CDR1 is SGHNT, CDR2 YENEEA, per germline. CDR3 length: 14 residues. For the CDR3, the DNA is TGTGCCAGCAGCTCCTCCAGGGGGCTCGGGGAGCTGTTTTTT. Translated: CASSSSRGLGELFF.

About this clone: Germline and junction disagree at one end, which may indicate a read error. The chain couples TRBV14 to TRBJ2-7; tentative D call: TRBD2 (6 bases). From germline, CDR1 is SGHDN and CDR2 FVKESK. The CDR3 is 14 residues long. The CDR3 DNA reads as TGTGCCAGCAGCCGAGTAGGGGACTCCTCCGAGCAGTACTTC. It codes for CASSRVGDSSEQYF.

Worth noting for this clone: This same CDR3 is encoded by further DNA sequences in the sample. The chain uses TRBV28 and TRBJ1-6; no clear D gene. From germline, CDR1 is MDHEN and CDR2 SYDVKM. V was pared by 6 bases and J by 7 bases, with 4 bases between. The CDR3 loop spans 11 amino acids. Here the CDR3 reads CASRQNSPLHF. CDR3 DNA: TGTGCCAGCAGACAGAATTCACCCCTCCACTTT.

With respect to this clone: Other DNA sequences from this sample encode an identical CDR3 as well. V is TRBV6-1 and J is TRBJ2-7, with D tentatively TRBD2 (5 bases). Germline assignment: CDR1 MNHNS and CDR2 SASEGT. The CDR3 length is 13 residues. Trimming took off 0 bases at V and 3 bases at J, with 6 bases between the two ends. The CDR3 sequence: CASSEARDYEQYF. The CDR3 DNA reads TGTGCCAGCAGTGAAGCACGGGACTACGAGCAGTACTTC.

The chain recombines TRBV27 with TRBJ1-1; D gene unclear. V was clipped by 3 bases and J by 8 bases, with 19 bases between them. CDR3 length equals 15 residues. Per germline, CDR1 MNHEY and CDR2 SMNVEV (reference sequence). In DNA form, the CDR3 reads TGTGCCAGCAGTTTTGGACTAGGGAGGACTACCGAAGCTTTCTTT. Its protein is CASSFGLGRTTEAFF.

The gene calls are TRBV5-1 and TRBJ2-3; 8 nucleotides match TRBD2. The CDR3 has 16 amino acids. V trimming: 0 bases; J trimming: 1 base; junction bases outside the gene matches: 4. The V gene's germline CDR1 is SGHRS and CDR2 YFSETQ. The CDR3: CASSLALSGGTDTQYF. The CDR3 nucleotides read TGCGCCAGCAGCTTGGCCCTTAGCGGGGGCACAGATACGCAGTATTTT.

The chain uses TRBV19 and TRBJ1-5; tentatively, D is TRBD1 (6 bases). V gave up 6 bases and J gave up 4 bases, with 22 bases separating them. CDR3 length: 17 residues. Per germline, CDR1 LNHDA and CDR2 SQIVND (reference sequence). CDR3 sequence (DNA): TGTGCCAGTAGGGACGGGATCTCCAGGGGTCAGAATCAGCCCCAGCATTTT. Translated: CASRDGISRGQNQPQHF. The whole variable domain, filled in from reference TRBV19 and TRBJ1-5, reads DGGITQSPKYLFRKEGQNVTLSCEQNLNHDAMYWYRQDPGQGLRLIYYSQIVNDFQKGDIAEGYSVSREKKESFPLTVTSAQKNPTAFYLCASRDGISRGQNQPQHFGDGTRLSIL.

The V call is TRBV5-1, the J call TRBJ1-1, with D perhaps TRBD1 (5 bases). The CDR3 totals 13 residues. The V and J ends lost 4 bases and 2 bases respectively, with 9 bases between them. In germline, CDR1 is SGHRS, CDR2 YFSETQ. CDR3 sequence: CASSPGLNTEAFF. CDR3 in DNA: TGCGCCAGCAGCCCGGGACTAAACACTGAAGCTTTCTTT.

The CDR3 is CASSVGTLQETQYF. The CDR3 DNA follows: TGTGCCAGCAGCGTTGGGACTCTACAAGAGACCCAGTACTTC. The chain recombines TRBV6-5 with TRBJ2-5; a possible D gene is TRBD2 (6 bases). Deletions cut 6 bases from V and 2 bases from J, with 13 bases between. Germline lookup yields CDR1 MNHEY and CDR2 SVGAGI. This CDR3 region has 14 residues.

The V call is TRBV3-1 (or the pseudogene TRBV3-2), the J call TRBJ1-1; a weak D match, TRBD1 (5 bases). The CDR3 extends over 15 amino acids. With 3 bases removed from V and 5 bases from J, the gap between germline ends came to 16 bases. CDR1 is LGHDT, CDR2 YNNKEL, per germline (reference sequence). CDR3 bases: TGTGCCAGCAGCCAGGTCGGGGCGGGAGAAACTGAAGCTTTCTTT. It encodes CASSQVGAGETEAFF.

The rearrangement links TRBV19 to TRBJ1-1; TRBD1 aligns across 8 bases. The germline CDR1 and CDR2 sequences are LNHDA and SQIVND (reference sequence). The ends lost 3 bases at V and 9 bases at J; junction bases unmatched: 12. The CDR3 consists of 15 residues. Written as DNA, the CDR3 is TGTGCCAGTAGTATCCTCTCGGGTCGGACAGGGAAAGCTTTCTTT. Amino acid sequence: CASSILSGRTGKAFF.

The rearrangement uses TRBV7-3 and TRBJ2-2; D is ambiguous. The CDR3 loop spans 17 amino acids. Germline lookup yields CDR1 SGHTA and CDR2 FQGTGA. Between the trimmed V and J ends, which lost 5 bases and 0 bases, there was a span of 16 bases. The CDR3 sequence is CASSPRRGGTNTGELFF. The CDR3 DNA sequence: TGTGCCAGCAGCCCCCGTCGAGGTGGAACGAACACCGGGGAGCTGTTTTTT.

This clone occurred once. The chain uses TRBV18 and TRBJ2-4; the D gene is possibly TRBD2 (6 bases). This CDR3 contains 13 residues. Germline V gene sequence: CDR1 KGHSH, CDR2 LQKENI. Trimming left V 3 bases short and J 5 bases short, with 8 bases between. The CDR3 DNA is TGTGCCAGCTCACCGGAGGGGCAAAACATTCAGTACTTC. This sequence encodes CASSPEGQNIQYF.

The rearrangement links TRBV28 to TRBJ1-4; a possible D gene is TRBD1 (6 bases). Germline V gene sequence: CDR1 MDHEN, CDR2 SYDVKM. The CDR3 extends over 16 amino acids. With 5 bases removed from V and 3 bases from J, the gap between germline ends came to 16 bases. The CDR3 protein is CASSRWATGSNEKLFF. The CDR3, as DNA: TGTGCCAGCAGTCGGTGGGCGACAGGATCTAATGAAAAACTGTTTTTT.

The chain recombines TRBV7-2 with TRBJ1-5, with 7 bases aligning to TRBD1. The CDR3 extends over 15 amino acids. J gave up 1 base and V 8 bases, and 8 bases lay outside the gene matches. CDR1 and CDR2 from the germline V gene are SGHTA and FQGNSA. The CDR3 DNA reads as TGTGCCAGCGGCGAACAGGGGTTCAGCAATCAGCCCCAGCATTTT. This codes for CASGEQGFSNQPQHF.

The rearrangement joins TRBV18 to TRBJ1-1, with D possibly matching TRBD1 (6 bases). Trimming cost V 2 bases and J 5 bases, with 12 bases left between them. The CDR3 covers 14 residues. Germline CDR1 KGHSH, CDR2 LQKENI. In DNA form, the CDR3 reads TGTGCCAGCTCACCATTCCGACAGGAGACTGAAGCTTTCTTT. It is translated as CASSPFRQETEAFF. Drawing the rest from reference TRBV18 and TRBJ1-1, the complete variable domain is NAGVMQNPRHLVRRRGQEARLRCSPMKGHSHVYWYRQLPEEGLKFMVYLQKENIIDESGMPKERFSAEFPKEGPSILRIQQVVRGDSAAYFCASSPFRQETEAFFGQGTRLTVV.

V is TRBV3-1 (or the pseudogene TRBV3-2) and J is TRBJ2-5; 11 bases are shared with TRBD2. The CDR3 consists of 17 residues. The germline CDR1 and CDR2 sequences are LGHDT and YNNKEL (reference sequence). Trimming cost V 1 base and J 2 bases; bases outside gene matches: 6. The DNA for the CDR3 is TGTGCCAGCAGCCAAGGAGGACTAGCGGGTCCTCAAGAGACCCAGTACTTC. This translates into CASSQGGLAGPQETQYF.

This chain connects TRBV2 to TRBJ1-2, with D tentatively TRBD1 (6 bases). The CDR3 sequence is 15 residues long. Germline lookup yields CDR1 SNHLY and CDR2 FYNNEI. V lost 6 bases and J lost 1, with 15 bases in between. The CDR3 protein is CASRAEQGNNYGYTF. DNA of the CDR3: TGTGCCAGCAGGGCCGAACAGGGAAATAACTATGGCTACACCTTC.

The chain couples TRBV2 to TRBJ1-2, with a weak D call TRBD1 (5 bases). There are 13 residues in the CDR3. In germline, CDR1 is SNHLY, CDR2 FYNNEI. Between the trimmed V and J ends, which lost 4 bases and 7 bases, there was a span of 13 bases. Here the CDR3 DNA reads TGTGCCAGCAGTGTTGAACAGGTCCCTGGCTACACCTTC. Protein sequence: CASSVEQVPGYTF.

This rearrangement joins TRBV5-5 to TRBJ1-3; 8 nucleotides agree with TRBD1. The J segment lost 4 bases and the V segment lost 2 bases, leaving 11 bases of the junction unmatched. The CDR3 has 17 residues. Germline V gene data show CDR1 as SGHKS and CDR2 as YYEKEE (reference sequence). CDR3 bases: TGTGCCAGCAGCTTACAGGGGGGGTTTCGGGAAGGAAACACCATATATTTT. Protein product: CASSLQGGFREGNTIYF.

This clone is medium-sized within its sample. V is TRBV4-1 and J is TRBJ1-4, with D possibly being TRBD1 (6 bases). Germline V gene lookup returns CDR1 MGHRA and CDR2 YSYEKL. The germline V and J ends were trimmed by 1 base and 5 bases, with 14 bases remaining between them. This CDR3 has 16 amino acids. CDR3 in DNA: TGCGCCAGCAGCCAAGTAGGGGGATCGAAGAATGAAAAACTGTTTTTT. The encoded protein is CASSQVGGSKNEKLFF.

The rearrangement joins TRBV28 to TRBJ2-6, with D possibly being TRBD1 (5 bases). Trimming shortened V by 3 bases and J by 4 bases, and 10 bases separated the two germline ends. Germline CDR1 is MDHEN and CDR2 is SYDVKM. The CDR3 is made up of 15 amino acids. The CDR3 is CASSFRGSGANVLTF. The CDR3 DNA follows: TGTGCCAGCAGTTTTAGGGGTTCCGGGGCCAACGTCCTGACTTTC.

The V call is TRBV3-1 (or the pseudogene TRBV3-2), the J call TRBJ2-2; the match to TRBD1 covers 9 bases. The CDR3 length is 16 residues. Unmatched junction bases numbered 9, after V lost 4 bases and J lost 6 bases. The germline V gene encodes CDR1 LGHDT and CDR2 YNNKEL (reference sequence). CDR3 region: CASSPKTGTGSGELFF. CDR3 bases: TGTGCCAGCAGCCCAAAGACCGGGACAGGGTCCGGGGAGCTGTTTTTT.

V gene TRBV7-9 combines with J gene TRBJ2-6; the D gene is possibly TRBD1 (6 bases). V shed 3 bases and J shed 2 bases, with 14 bases lying between them. This CDR3 comprises 17 residues. The germline gives CDR1 SEHNR, CDR2 FQNEAQ (reference sequence). Here the CDR3 DNA reads TGTGCCAGCAGCTTCGCAGCAGGGGCGGCTGGGGCCAACGTCCTGACTTTC. As protein: CASSFAAGAAGANVLTF.

The rearrangement links TRBV21-1 to TRBJ2-4; TRBD1 is taken as the D call from the table, unchecked against the DNA. TRBV21-1 is a pseudogene segment. This CDR3 spans 16 amino acids. CDR3 sequence reads: CASARARGYFENIQYF. CDR3 bases: TGTGCCAGCGCCAGGGCCCGTGGGTATTTTGAAAACATTCAGTACTTC.

The V and J genes are TRBV10-3 and TRBJ1-1; the D is unclear. V shed 11 bases and J shed 5 bases, with 15 bases lying between them. Per germline, CDR1 ENHRY and CDR2 SYGVKD. This CDR3 has 12 amino acids. The CDR3 DNA is TGTGCCGCTTCAAGGCGGGATACTGAAGCTTTCTTT. Translated, it gives CAASRRDTEAFF.